The subject of this entry is one T cell receptor (beta chain). Its antigen is unidentified. This sample was taken from a study of OX40 agonist ivuxolimab in advanced cancers. The study, taken as a whole, reports: There were, on average, more expanded clones in CD8+ T cells than in CD4+.

CDR1 and CDR2 from the germline V gene are SGHRS and YFSETQ. The CDR3 spans 14 residues. Deletions cut 7 bases from V and 6 bases from J, with 17 bases between. Produced via immunoSEQ multiplex PCR; TCRdb's table is partial and in-frame only. Of some 64,000 clones listed, roughly 87% were seen once; the top ten hold 0.35%. Sequenced material: CD4+ or CD8+ T cells sorted from blood, taken in a trial of the OX40 agonist ivuxolimab. This clonotype was obtained from an adult with an advanced solid tumor such as melanoma, head and neck, liver or kidney cancer. The chain uses TRBV5-1 and TRBJ2-1; TRBD2 is a possible D gene (5 bases). In DNA form, the CDR3 reads TGCGCCAGCGAAGCTAATGGCCGGGGCAATGAGCAGTTCTTC. Its protein product is CASEANGRGNEQFF.